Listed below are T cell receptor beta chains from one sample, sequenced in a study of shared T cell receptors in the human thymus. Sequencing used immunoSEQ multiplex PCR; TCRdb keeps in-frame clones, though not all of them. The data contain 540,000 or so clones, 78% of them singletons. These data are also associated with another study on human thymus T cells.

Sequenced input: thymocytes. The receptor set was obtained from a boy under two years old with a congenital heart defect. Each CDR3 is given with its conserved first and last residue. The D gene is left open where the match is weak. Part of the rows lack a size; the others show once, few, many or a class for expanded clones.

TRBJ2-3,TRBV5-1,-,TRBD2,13,TGCGCCAGCTTCGCCGGGACTACTAGTTTGCAGTATTTT,CASFAGTTSLQYF
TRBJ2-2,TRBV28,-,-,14,TGTGCCAGCAGCGGCAGGAGGGCCACCGGGGAGCTGTTTTTT,CASSGRRATGELFF
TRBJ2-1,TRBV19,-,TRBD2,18,TGTGCCAGTAGTGGCCGACGGACTAGCGGGAAATTGGTAAATGAGCAGTTCTTC,CASSGRRTSGKLVNEQFF
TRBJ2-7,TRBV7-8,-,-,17,TGTGCCAGCAGCTCCTTAGGGCGGGGACAGTGGCCCTACGAGCAGTACTTC,CASSSLGRGQWPYEQYF
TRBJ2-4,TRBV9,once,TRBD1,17,TGTGCCAGCAGCCCCGGACAGGGGTCGTTGGCCAAAAACATTCAGTACTTC,CASSPGQGSLAKNIQYF
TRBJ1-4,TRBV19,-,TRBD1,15,TGTGCCAGTAGTAGAAACGTGAACAGGGGAGTGAAACTGTTTTTT,CASSRNVNRGVKLFF
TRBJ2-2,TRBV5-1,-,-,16,TGCGCCAGCAGCCTTACCGGGACTGGAAACACCGGGGAGCTGTTTTTT,CASSLTGTGNTGELFF
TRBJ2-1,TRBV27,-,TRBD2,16,TGTGCCAGCAGTTCCTGGGAGGGGAGCTACTACAATGAGCAGTTCTTC,CASSSWEGSYYNEQFF
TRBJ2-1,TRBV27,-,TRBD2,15,TGTGCCAGCAGTTTACGGCTAGCGGGAGGACGTGAGCAGTTCTTC,CASSLRLAGGREQFF
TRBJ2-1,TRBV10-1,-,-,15,TGCGCCAGCAGTGATGGGACTCCAAGGTTCCATGAGCAGTTCTTC,CASSDGTPRFHEQFF
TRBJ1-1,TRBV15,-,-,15,TGTGCCACCAGCAGACAGGGGAGGGGAGGCACTGAAGCTTTCTTT,CATSRQGRGGTEAFF
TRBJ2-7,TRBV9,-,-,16,TGTGCCAGCAGCACCGGACCCGGGACTGGGGCCTACGAGCAGTACTTC,CASSTGPGTGAYEQYF
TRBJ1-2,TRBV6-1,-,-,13,TGTGCCAGCAGCCCACTGGGGGGGACAGGCTACACCTTC,CASSPLGGTGYTF
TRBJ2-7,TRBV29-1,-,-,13,TGCAGCGTTGAAGATGAACCGGTCTACGAGCAGTACTTC,CSVEDEPVYEQYF
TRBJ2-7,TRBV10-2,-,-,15,TGCGCCAGCAGTGAGTGGAGGACGGAACTCTACGAGCAGTACTTC,CASSEWRTELYEQYF
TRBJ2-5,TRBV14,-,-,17,TGTGCCAGCAGCCAATGGAGGGCCGAACGATACCAAGAGACCCAGTACTTC,CASSQWRAERYQETQYF
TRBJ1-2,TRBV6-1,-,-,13,TGTGCCAGCAGCTACCGGGAGAACTATGGCTACACCTTC,CASSYRENYGYTF
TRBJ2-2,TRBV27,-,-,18,TGTGCCAGCAGTTTATCGGGGAGGTGTCTAAGGGGTAACGGGGAGCTGTTTTTT,CASSLSGRCLRGNGELFF
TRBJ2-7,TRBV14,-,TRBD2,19,TGTGCCAGCAGCCTCCAGGGACTAGCGGGAGGCTCCAGCTCCTACGAGCAGTACTTC,CASSLQGLAGGSSSYEQYF
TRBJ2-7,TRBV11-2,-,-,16,TGTGCCAGCAGCCCCCTCGGGACTCCGCTAATCTACGAGCAGTACTTC,CASSPLGTPLIYEQYF
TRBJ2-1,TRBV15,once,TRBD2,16,TGTGCCACCAGCAGATCAGGACTAGCGGAGATGAATGAGCAGTTCTTC,CATSRSGLAEMNEQFF
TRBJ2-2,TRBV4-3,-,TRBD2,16,TGCGCCAGCCTACGGACTAGCCCCTGGGGGCACGGGGAGCTGTTTTTT,CASLRTSPWGHGELFF
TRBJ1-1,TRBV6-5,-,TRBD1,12,TGTGCCAGCAGTCAAAGGACAGGTGTGGCTTTCTTT,CASSQRTGVAFF
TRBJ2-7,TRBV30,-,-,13,TGTGCCTGGAGGTTTCAGGGGTTGAGCGAGCAGTACTTC,CAWRFQGLSEQYF
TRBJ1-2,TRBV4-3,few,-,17,TGCGCCAGCAGCCAAGATGAGTCGGGGGGCGTCGGCTATGGCTACACCTTC,CASSQDESGGVGYGYTF
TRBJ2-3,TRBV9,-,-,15,TGTGCCAGCAGCGCCGAAGGGAGTATCCTCGATACGCAGTATTTT,CASSAEGSILDTQYF
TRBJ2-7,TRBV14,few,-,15,TGTGCCAGCAGCCAAGTAGGGCCAGGGCCCTACGAGCAGTACTTC,CASSQVGPGPYEQYF
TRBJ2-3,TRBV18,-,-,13,TGTGCCAGCTCACTCGGGGGCACAGATACGCAGTATTTT,CASSLGGTDTQYF
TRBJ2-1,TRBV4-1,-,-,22,TGCGCCAGCAGCCAAGAAGCCAGCCAGACCGAGGCCGCGGGGCACCCAAACAATGAGCAGTTCTTC,CASSQEASQTEAAGHPNNEQFF
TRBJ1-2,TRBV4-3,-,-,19,TGCGCCAGCAGCCCCCGACCCCCGAGTCAGGGCGGTTTTAACTATGGCTACACCTTC,CASSPRPPSQGGFNYGYTF
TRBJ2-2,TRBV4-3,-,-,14,TGCGCCAGCAGCCAAGAAGTGACAGGCGGGGAGCTGTTTTTT,CASSQEVTGGELFF
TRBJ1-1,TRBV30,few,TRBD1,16,TGTGCCTGGAGTGTACAGTGGAGGGGGCGCGGCACTGAAGCTTTCTTT,CAWSVQWRGRGTEAFF
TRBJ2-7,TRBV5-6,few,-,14,TGTGCCAGCAGCCTTAGACAGGGAGGCTACGAGCAGTACTTC,CASSLRQGGYEQYF
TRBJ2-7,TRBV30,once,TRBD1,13,TGTGCCTGGAGACGAGGACAGGGGGCGCGTCAGTACTTC,CAWRRGQGARQYF
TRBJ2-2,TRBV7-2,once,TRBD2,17,TGTGCCAGCAGCGCCCGACTAGCGGGAGGGAACACCGGGGAGCTGTTTTTT,CASSARLAGGNTGELFF
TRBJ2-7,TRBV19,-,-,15,TGTGCCAGTAGTCGCTCCGGGGGGCAGTCCTACGAGCAGTACTTC,CASSRSGGQSYEQYF
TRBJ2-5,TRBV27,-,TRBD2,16,TGTGCCAGCAGTCCCGGACTAGCCGATTACCAAGAGACCCAGTACTTC,CASSPGLADYQETQYF
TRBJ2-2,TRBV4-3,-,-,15,TGCGCCAGCAGCCAGGAAGGGGGGGACACCGGGGAGCTGTTTTTT,CASSQEGGDTGELFF
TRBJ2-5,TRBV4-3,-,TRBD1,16,TGCGCCAGCAGCTCCCGACAGGGGGTTTTAGGAAAGACCCAGTACTTC,CASSSRQGVLGKTQYF
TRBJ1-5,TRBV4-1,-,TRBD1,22,TGCGCCAGCAGCCAGGCTAATGGACAGGGGGCGGGTCGGGGATATAGCAATCAGCCCCAGCATTTT,CASSQANGQGAGRGYSNQPQHF
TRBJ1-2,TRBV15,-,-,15,TGTGCCACCACAAATCAGGGGCGAGGGAACTATGGCTACACCTTC,CATTNQGRGNYGYTF
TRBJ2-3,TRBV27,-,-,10,TGTGCCAGCAGTTTTCGTCCGCAGTATTTT,CASSFRPQYF
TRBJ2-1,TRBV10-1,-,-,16,TGCGCCAGCAGTGAGTCGAACGGGGTCCCCTCGGGTGAGCAGTTCTTC,CASSESNGVPSGEQFF
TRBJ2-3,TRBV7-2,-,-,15,TGTGCCAGCAGCTTACCGGACAAGCTTGCGGATACGCAGTATTTT,CASSLPDKLADTQYF
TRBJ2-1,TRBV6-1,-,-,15,TGTGCCAGCAGCCTGATGCGCGGCTCCTACAATGAGCAGTTCTTC,CASSLMRGSYNEQFF
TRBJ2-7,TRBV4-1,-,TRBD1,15,TGCGCCAGCAGCCAAGGTCCAGGGGGCTGCTACGAGCAGTACTTC,CASSQGPGGCYEQYF
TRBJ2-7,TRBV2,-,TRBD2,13,TGTGCCAGCTATAGCGGGGTCCCCTACGAGCAGTACTTC,CASYSGVPYEQYF
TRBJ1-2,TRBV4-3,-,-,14,TGCGCCAGCAGCCAAGAGGACACCTACTATGGCTACACCTTC,CASSQEDTYYGYTF
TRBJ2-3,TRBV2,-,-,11,TGTGCCAGCAGTGCGTCAGATACGCAGTATTTT,CASSASDTQYF
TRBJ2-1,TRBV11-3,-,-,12,TGTGCCAGCAGCAACGGGGGGCGGGCCCGGTTCTTC,CASSNGGRARFF
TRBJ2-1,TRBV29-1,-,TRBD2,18,TGCAGCGTTGAAGATCGCCCTCCGGTGGGCGGGAGGGCCCATGAGCAGTTCTTC,CSVEDRPPVGGRAHEQFF
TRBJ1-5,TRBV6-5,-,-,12,TGTGCCAGCAGTTACTCGGGGGGGCCCCAGCATTTT,CASSYSGGPQHF
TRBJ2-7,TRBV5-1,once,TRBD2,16,TGCGCCAGCAGCTCCTGGGCCCGGGAGGGGAATTGCGAGCAGTACTTC,CASSSWAREGNCEQYF
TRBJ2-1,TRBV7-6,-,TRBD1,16,TGTGCCAGCAGCAACACCGGGACAGGGGCCTACAATGAGCAGTTCTTC,CASSNTGTGAYNEQFF